Each of the 25 T cell receptor beta chains below was sequenced from the same sample in a study of T cells after posttransplantation cyclophosphamide. Busulfan-fludarabine conditioning, marrow transplant, and cyclophosphamide on days +3 and +4 were administered. The protocol was immunoSEQ multiplex PCR, while the TCRdb copy is restricted to in-frame clones and leaves out a portion. The profile covers some 10,000 clones, with roughly 80% appearing a single time and roughly 15% taken by the ten largest. The source was PBMCs, collected around 2,000 days after a stem cell transplant with posttransplant cyclophosphamide. The receptors originated from a female patient between 35 and 55 years old who received an allogeneic stem cell transplant from a related donor, was CMV-positive, and had no GVHD. Some T cells may have come from the graft donor.

The chain carries TRBV14 and TRBJ1-1, with a tentative D call TRBD1 (6 bases). The CDR3 is 15 residues long. Trimming took 5 bases from V and 2 from J, leaving 15 bases between them. Germline V gives CDR1 SGHDN, CDR2 FVKESK. The CDR3 DNA follows: TGTGCCAGCAGCTGGCCCGGGACATTAAACACTGAAGCTTTCTTT. Residues: CASSWPGTLNTEAFF.

About this clone: At one end, the junction sequence differs from germline, possibly due to a read error. The chain joins TRBV6-6 to TRBJ2-7; 9 nucleotides line up with TRBD1. The CDR3 is 11 amino acids. Looked up from germline, CDR1 is MNHNY and CDR2 is SVGAGI (reference sequence). The CDR3 here is CASSLGDRAYF. CDR3 bases: TGTGCCAGCAGCTTGGGGGACAGGGCGTATTTC.

This chain links TRBV15 with TRBJ1-1; D ambiguous. Trimming shortened V by 5 bases and J by 0 bases, and 13 bases separated the two germline ends. CDR3 length equals 15 residues. Germline CDR1 reads LNHNV; CDR2 reads YYDKDF (reference sequence). CDR3 nucleotide sequence: TGTGCCACCAGCCATGTTCAGAGGTTGAACACTGAAGCTTTCTTT. Encoded protein: CATSHVQRLNTEAFF.

The V gene is TRBV11-2, the J gene TRBJ1-1, with D perhaps TRBD1 (5 bases). This CDR3 contains 16 residues. CDR1 is SGHAT and CDR2 is FQNNGV in the germline V gene. Trimming removed 5 bases at V and 0 bases at J, with 16 bases between. The CDR3 sequence is CASSTSNRNLNTEAFF. The CDR3 bases are TGTGCCAGCAGCACCTCTAACAGGAACTTGAACACTGAAGCTTTCTTT. Full variable domain (remainder filled in from reference TRBV11-2 and TRBJ1-1): EAGVAQSPRYKIIEKRQSVAFWCNPISGHATLYWYQQILGQGPKLLIQFQNNGVVDDSQLPKDRFSAERLKGVDSTLKIQPAKLEDSAVYLCASSTSNRNLNTEAFFGQGTRLTVV.

The V and J genes are TRBV28 and TRBJ1-5; TRBD1 matches at 10 bases. CDR1 is MDHEN, CDR2 SYDVKM, per germline. CDR3 length: 18 residues. V gave up 3 bases and J gave up 6 bases; unmatched junction bases: 14. In DNA form, the CDR3 reads TGTGCCAGCAGTTTTAGGGCCACCGACAGGGGGCGCGTTCAGCCCCAGCATTTT. Translated: CASSFRATDRGRVQPQHF.

The chain has TRBV11-1 and TRBJ2-7; tentative D call: TRBD2 (6 bases). The V gene lost 2 bases and the J gene lost 1 base, with 12 bases spanning the gap. The CDR3 contains 15 residues. CDR1 SGHAT and CDR2 FQDESV come from the germline V gene (reference sequence). The CDR3 sequence is CASSLYGGESYEQYF. In nucleotides, the CDR3 is TGTGCCAGCAGCTTATACGGGGGTGAATCCTACGAGCAGTACTTC. The variable domain in full, completed from reference TRBV11-1 and TRBJ2-7, reads EAEVAQSPRYKITEKSQAVAFWCDPISGHATLYWYRQILGQGPELLVQFQDESVVDDSQLPKDRFSAERLKGVDSTLKIQPAELGDSAMYLCASSLYGGESYEQYFGPGTRLTVT.

The genes are TRBV15 and TRBJ1-4; possibly TRBD1 for D (6 bases). The CDR3 has 16 amino acids. Germline V gene lookup returns CDR1 LNHNV and CDR2 YYDKDF (reference sequence). V dropped 6 bases and J dropped 5 bases, with 19 bases sitting between them. The CDR3 DNA reads as TGTGCCACCAGAATCAACGGACAGTCGGTGAATGAAAAACTGTTTTTT. It codes for CATRINGQSVNEKLFF.

The V call is TRBV5-1, the J call TRBJ2-2, with 11 bases fitting TRBD1. With V trimmed by 4 bases and J by 5 bases, 13 bases remained unmatched. The CDR3 is 18 amino acids. Germline V lookup: CDR1 SGHRS, CDR2 YFSETQ. CDR3 sequence (DNA): TGCGCCAGCAGCCCCCATGGACAGGGGGCGCTGAAAACCGGGGAGCTGTTTTTT. This sequence encodes CASSPHGQGALKTGELFF.

V and J are TRBV6-6 and TRBJ2-5; 10 bases match TRBD2. From germline, CDR1 is MNHNY and CDR2 SVGAGI (reference sequence). J gave up 1 base and V 6 bases, and 5 bases lay outside the gene matches. The CDR3 has 15 amino acids. CDR3 nucleotide sequence: TGTGCCAGCAGACCCAGCGGGGGGGTCCAAGAGACCCAGTACTTC. It codes for CASRPSGGVQETQYF.

This clone was observed a handful of times. The chain employs TRBV14 and TRBJ1-2, with TRBD1 identical over 12 bases. The V gene end was trimmed by 2 bases and the J gene end by 6 bases; junction bases not matched to a gene: 1. CDR1 is SGHDN and CDR2 is FVKESK in the germline V gene. The CDR3 length is 14 residues. The DNA of the CDR3 is TGTGCCAGCAGCCAATGGGACAGGGGGCATGGCTACACCTTC. It specifies CASSQWDRGHGYTF.

This clone was detected a few times. This rearrangement joins TRBV7-8 to TRBJ1-3; the D is unclear. This CDR3 has 14 amino acids. V was cut by 2 bases and J by 3 bases, with 8 bases left in between. Germline V gene lookup returns CDR1 SGHVS and CDR2 FQNEAQ. The CDR3 DNA is TGTGCCAGCAGCTTAAAGCGTAGTGGAAACACCATATATTTT. Encoded protein: CASSLKRSGNTIYF.

The chain combines TRBV6-1 with TRBJ2-2; 9 positions match TRBD2. Germline-derived CDR1 and CDR2 are MNHNS and SASEGT. V was pared by 4 bases and J by 4 bases, with 4 bases of the junction left unmatched. This CDR3 spans 15 amino acids. CDR3 nucleotide sequence: TGTGCCAGCAGTGCCCTAGCGGGATCCACCGGGGAGCTGTTTTTT. This sequence encodes CASSALAGSTGELFF.

In its sample, this clone was seen once. The CDR3 DNA reads as TGTGCCAGCAGCTTGCCGGGACAGCTCACCGGGGAGCTGTTTTTT. The encoded protein is CASSLPGQLTGELFF. The genes are TRBV5-4 and TRBJ2-2; TRBD1 matches 7 bases. The germline V gene encodes CDR1 SGHNT and CDR2 YYREEE (reference sequence). CDR3 size: 15 residues. With V trimmed by 1 base and J by 4 bases, 4 bases remained unmatched. The full variable domain, in which reference TRBV5-4 and TRBJ2-2 provide the parts outside the CDR3, is ETGVTQSPTHLIKTRGQQVTLRCSSQSGHNTVSWYQQALGQGPQFIFQYYREEENGRGNFPPRFSGLQFPNYSSELNVNALELDDSALYLCASSLPGQLTGELFFGEGSRLTVL.

The chain is built from TRBV7-8 and TRBJ2-5; 8 bases map to TRBD2. V lost 3 bases, J lost 0 bases, and 9 bases stayed unmatched. Germline V gene lookup returns CDR1 SGHVS and CDR2 FQNEAQ. The CDR3 spans 17 residues. Here the CDR3 reads CASSLGFLTSDQETQYF. CDR3 bases: TGTGCCAGCAGCTTGGGATTCCTGACTAGCGACCAAGAGACCCAGTACTTC.

The CDR3 region has the DNA TGTGCCAGCAGCCCATACGGACAGGGGAATAGCAATCAGCCCCAGCATTTT. It specifies CASSPYGQGNSNQPQHF. The chain carries TRBV7-8 and TRBJ1-5, with 9 bases that match TRBD1. Per germline, CDR1 SGHVS and CDR2 FQNEAQ. CDR3 length: 17 amino acids. Trimming removed 5 bases from V and 0 bases from J; junction bases left unmatched: 8.

This rearrangement joins TRBV6-6 to TRBJ2-5; 8 nucleotides align to TRBD2. The V gene's germline CDR1 is MNHNY and CDR2 SVGAGI (reference sequence). Trimming at V came to 4 bases and at J to 5 bases, leaving 9 bases not matched to a gene. The CDR3 sequence is 15 residues long. CDR3 DNA sequence: TGTGCCAGCAGTTCCGCCGGGACTAGGAAGGAGACCCAGTACTTC. Amino acids: CASSSAGTRKETQYF.

The chain recombines TRBV11-2 with TRBJ1-6; TRBD1 might be the D (5 bases). The CDR3 consists of 16 residues. The germline gives CDR1 SGHAT, CDR2 FQNNGV. V gave up 4 bases and J gave up 8 bases, with 18 bases separating them. The CDR3 region has the DNA TGTGCCAGCAGCTCACCAGGGATAGGGGCGGATTCACCCCTCCACTTT. Protein product: CASSSPGIGADSPLHF.

The CDR3 loop reads CASSVSVQMQETQYF. In DNA form, the CDR3 reads TGTGCCAGCAGTGTATCTGTCCAGATGCAAGAGACCCAGTACTTC. This chain links TRBV2 with TRBJ2-5, with D hard to call. The V end lost 4 bases, the J end lost 2 bases, and 14 bases lay between the germline ends. CDR3 size: 15 residues. CDR1 SNHLY and CDR2 FYNNEI come from the germline V gene.

The chain has TRBV4-1 and TRBJ1-2; 7 positions agree with TRBD1. With 4 bases clipped from V and 4 bases from J, the junction kept 6 bases outside the gene matches. The CDR3 is 14 residues long. From germline, CDR1 is MGHRA and CDR2 YSYEKL. The CDR3, as DNA: TGCGCCAGCAGCCGGTTAACAGGGGTCTATGGCTACACCTTC. Amino acids: CASSRLTGVYGYTF.

V and J are TRBV11-2 and TRBJ2-5; D not certain. The CDR3 contains 11 residues. V was shortened by 5 bases and J by 2 bases, with 3 bases between the two germline ends. Germline V gene lookup returns CDR1 SGHAT and CDR2 FQNNGV. CDR3: CASSPQETQYF. The CDR3 nucleotides are TGTGCCAGCAGCCCACAAGAGACCCAGTACTTC.

V and J are TRBV11-2 and TRBJ1-1; D unclear. Trimming left V 2 bases short and J 3 bases short, with 16 bases between. CDR1 and CDR2 from the germline V gene are SGHAT and FQNNGV. The CDR3 has 16 residues. Here the CDR3 reads CASSLNKSPPYTEAFF. The DNA for the CDR3 is TGTGCCAGCAGCTTAAACAAGTCTCCCCCATACACTGAAGCTTTCTTT.

The rearrangement links TRBV6-5 to TRBJ2-7; D ambiguous. There are 11 residues in the CDR3. Germline V gene data show CDR1 as MNHEY and CDR2 as SVGAGI. The V and J ends lost 2 bases and 9 bases respectively, with 8 bases between them. The CDR3 DNA sequence: TGTGCCAGCAGTTACGAACGAGGGCAGTACTTC. Amino acid sequence: CASSYERGQYF.

The chain combines TRBV4-1 with TRBJ1-4; 9 bases are shared with TRBD1. The germline V gene encodes CDR1 MGHRA and CDR2 YSYEKL. The CDR3 consists of 15 residues. Trimming removed 3 bases from V and 7 bases from J; junction bases left unmatched: 6. CDR3 nucleotides: TGCGCCAGCAGCCATCCGGGACAGGGAGGTGAAAAACTGTTTTTT. Protein sequence: CASSHPGQGGEKLFF.

This rearrangement joins TRBV6-6 to TRBJ2-3; 9 bases align to TRBD2. Germline CDR1 and CDR2: MNHNY and SVGAGI (reference sequence). The CDR3 extends over 15 amino acids. V lost 4 bases to trimming and J lost 5 bases; unmatched junction nucleotides: 7. CDR3 coding DNA: TGTGCCAGCAGTTTAAGCGGGGGGCCTTTAGATACGCAGTATTTT. Translated: CASSLSGGPLDTQYF.

V and J are TRBV7-9 and TRBJ1-1; a possible D gene is TRBD1 (5 bases). The V end was cut by 1 base, the J end by 5 bases, with 20 bases between. CDR3 length equals 17 residues. Germline V lookup: CDR1 SEHNR, CDR2 FQNEAQ (reference sequence). The CDR3 DNA is TGTGCCAGCAGCTTAGAAGCCGGCCGCGGGGGGGGTACTGAAGCTTTCTTT. Amino acids: CASSLEAGRGGGTEAFF.